Each of the 2 T cell receptor beta chains below was sequenced from the same sample in a study of CD8+ T cells in alopecia areata. As the sequencing template, cDNA was produced by extracting RNA and reverse transcribing it. Produced via immunoSEQ multiplex PCR; TCRdb's table is partial and in-frame only. Among roughly 250,000 clones, 65% to 70% were seen once, and the ten largest hold 1% to 1.5%. The specimen was CD4+ T cells sorted from blood, collected at week 0. Receptors originate from a human donor with alopecia areata.

V usage is TRBV7-2 and J usage is TRBJ2-3, with unresolved D. Germline CDR1 reads SGHTA; CDR2 reads FQGNSA. The CDR3 is 13 residues long. Trimming stripped 3 bases from V and 5 bases from J, with 9 bases between. The CDR3 DNA sequence: TGTGCCAGCAGCTTCAAGTATGTAGATACGCAGTATTTT. This encodes CASSFKYVDTQYF.

The rearrangement uses TRBV29-1 and TRBJ2-7; D is tentatively TRBD1 or TRBD2 (5 bases each). Deletions cut 4 bases from V and 6 bases from J, with 13 bases between. In germline, CDR1 is SQVTM, CDR2 ANQGSEA. The CDR3 spans 12 residues. The CDR3 loop is CSVGRERGEQYF. CDR3 coding DNA: TGCAGCGTTGGAAGGGAGAGGGGCGAGCAGTACTTC.